This T cell receptor (beta chain) was recorded in a study of blood T cell repertoires in COVID-19. TCRdb's copy holds only in-frame clones and misses some; the assay was immunoSEQ multiplex PCR. This sample has about 160,000 clones, with just under 80% found just once. Germline assignment: CDR1 KGHSH and CDR2 LQKENI. V shed 2 bases and J shed 3 bases, with 13 bases lying between them. The CDR3 sequence is 15 residues long. This clone was found once. Sequences were obtained from peripheral blood. The chain joins TRBV18 to TRBJ1-2; D not certain. The clonotype originates from a woman aged 80 or older with acute or convalescent COVID-19. CDR3 residues: CASSPSFEGDYGYTF. In DNA, the CDR3 is TGTGCCAGCTCACCATCATTTGAGGGTGACTATGGCTACACCTTC.